This T cell receptor beta chain was recorded in a study of T cell repertoires in cytomegalovirus infection. Overall study: TCR beta signatures that were public indicated CMV infection and matching HLA type. Study results and caveats: Predominance within the ex vivo response was attributable to HLA-C-restricted CMV-specific TCR beta clonotypes.

TCRdb recomputed calls from the reads with MiXCR, one row per CDR3 protein. The data show about 360,000 distinct CDR3 sequences, with around 18% seen just once and 8.7% held by the top ten. This clonotype has a count of ten or more. Its cognate antigen is unknown. The germline gives CDR1 SGHAT, CDR2 FQNNGV. With 8 bases removed from V and 0 bases from J, the gap between germline ends came to 14 bases. The CDR3 runs 14 residues. What was sequenced was PBMCs. The V gene is TRBV11-2, the J gene TRBJ2-7; D is unclear. The sequence came from a human donor in good health (CMV status not recorded). Some clones in this sample may be carry-over from other donors' samples. As DNA, the CDR3 is TGTGCCAGCGCGACATACAGTGCCTCCTACGAGCAGTACTTC. This gives the protein CASATYSASYEQYF. Variable domain in full (rest from reference TRBV11-2 and TRBJ2-7): EAGVAQSPRYKIIEKRQSVAFWCNPISGHATLYWYQQILGQGPKLLIQFQNNGVVDDSQLPKDRFSAERLKGVDSTLKIQPAKLEDSAVYLCASATYSASYEQYFGPGTRLTVT.